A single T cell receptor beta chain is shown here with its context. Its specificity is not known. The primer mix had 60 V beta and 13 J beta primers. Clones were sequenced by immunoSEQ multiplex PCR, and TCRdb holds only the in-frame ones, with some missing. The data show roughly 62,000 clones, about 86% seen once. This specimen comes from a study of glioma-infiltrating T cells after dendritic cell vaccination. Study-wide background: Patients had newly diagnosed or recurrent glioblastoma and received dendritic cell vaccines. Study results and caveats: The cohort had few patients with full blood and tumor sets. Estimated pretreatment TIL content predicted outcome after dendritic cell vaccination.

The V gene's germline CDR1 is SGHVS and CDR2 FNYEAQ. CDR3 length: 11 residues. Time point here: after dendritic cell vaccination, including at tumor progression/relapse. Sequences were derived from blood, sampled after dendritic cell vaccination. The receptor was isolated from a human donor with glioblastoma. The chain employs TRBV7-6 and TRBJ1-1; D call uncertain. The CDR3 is CAGVVGTEAFF. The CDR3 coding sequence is TGTGCGGGAGTTGTCGGCACTGAAGCTTTCTTT.